The 5 T cell receptor beta chains below were found in one sample sequenced in a study of CD8 T cells in ankylosing spondylitis. TCRdb reprocessed the 5' RACE reads with MiXCR, giving one entry per CDR3 protein. The data hold roughly 91,000 distinct CDR3 sequences, with roughly 8.3% observed a single time. The sample taken for sequencing was blood, either unsorted or a sorted T cell fraction (not recorded which). The origin of the receptors is a male donor with ankylosing spondylitis or in good health (not recorded which).

This clonotype has ten or more counts. The rearrangement uses TRBV19 and TRBJ1-6; D is undetermined. Germline V gene data show CDR1 as LNHDA and CDR2 as SQIVND (reference sequence). The CDR3 runs 14 residues. Trimming took 2 bases from V and 4 from J, leaving 6 bases between them. CDR3 sequence: CASSITPYNSPLHF. DNA of the CDR3: TGTGCCAGTAGTATAACGCCATATAATTCACCCCTCCACTTT.

The CDR3 nucleotides read TGTGCCAGCTCACCACTCTCTACAGGGGGCTACAATGAGCAGTTCTTC. Amino acids: CASSPLSTGGYNEQFF. The chain uses TRBV18 and TRBJ2-1; 8 positions agree with TRBD1. This CDR3 region has 16 residues. The V and J ends lost 1 base and 3 bases, in that order; junction bases with no gene match: 5. CDR1 is KGHSH and CDR2 is LQKENI in the germline V gene.

Many counts were recorded for this clonotype. V usage is TRBV12-3 or TRBV12-4 and J usage is TRBJ1-5, with 7 nucleotides matching TRBD1. The CDR3 has 14 amino acids. V lost 8 bases to trimming and J lost 5 bases; unmatched junction nucleotides: 9. CDR3 sequence (DNA): TGTGCCAGCGGTGACAGGGATTTGCATCAGCCCCAGCATTTT. Its protein is CASGDRDLHQPQHF.

This clonotype was seen ten or more times. The CDR3 DNA is TGTGCCAGCAGTTCGGGGGCTGGAAACACCATATATTTT. Amino acids: CASSSGAGNTIYF. V is TRBV12-3 or TRBV12-4 and J is TRBJ1-3, with D possibly matching TRBD1 (5 bases). V gave up 4 bases and J gave up 2 bases, with 6 bases separating them. This CDR3 is 13 amino acids long.

This clonotype came up many times. The chain combines TRBV10-3 with TRBJ2-7; D possibly corresponds to TRBD1 (6 bases). The CDR3 is made up of 15 amino acids. With 2 bases removed from V and 2 bases from J, the gap between germline ends came to 13 bases. CDR1 is ENHRY, CDR2 SYGVKD, per germline. The CDR3 here is CAISEVGTTAYEQYF. DNA for the CDR3: TGTGCCATCAGTGAGGTTGGGACAACGGCCTACGAGCAGTACTTC.